This T cell receptor (beta chain) was found in a study of blood T cell repertoires in COVID-19. Study overall: Spain, Italy and the United States supplied samples that represented acute and convalescent COVID-19. T cells, B-cell-depleted T cells, or PBMCs provided the cDNA or gDNA that served as material.

In Seattle, patients joined the study during active infection and were tracked longitudinally. Source study methods: Reference gene primer amplification yielded estimated nucleated cell counts. Data came from immunoSEQ multiplex PCR; TCRdb stores just in-frame clones and leaves some out. That table gives V, J and clone size, and the DNA gave D and trimming. The profile shows roughly 500,000 clones, roughly nine tenths of them singletons. CDR3 length: 16 residues. Trimming removed 0 bases at V and 7 bases at J, with 19 bases between. Germline V gives CDR1 MNHEY, CDR2 SVGAGI. The V gene is TRBV6-5, the J gene TRBJ2-7; possibly TRBD2 for D (6 bases). Sequenced: peripheral blood. The receptor was isolated from a man younger than 30 with COVID-19, enrolled during active disease. CDR3 region: CASSYSISGSRREQYF. CDR3 nucleotide sequence: TGTGCCAGCAGTTACTCGATTTCCGGGAGCAGGAGAGAGCAGTACTTC.